Included here is one T cell receptor (beta chain) sequence, with context. No antigen is known for it. CDR1 SGHAT and CDR2 FQDESV come from the germline V gene (reference sequence). V dropped 4 bases and J dropped 9; count of bases not matched to a gene: 14. This CDR3 is built from 16 residues. The repertoire was sequenced with immunoSEQ multiplex PCR; TCRdb's copy has only in-frame clones and lacks some. The table records approximately 58,000 clones, around 90% of them present only once. This record comes from a study of graft-versus-host responses after intestinal transplantation. Study-level points and caveats: Recipient marrow showed GvH clones, some seen first in ileum or blood.

V usage is TRBV11-1 and J usage is TRBJ2-1, with TRBD1 identical over 8 bases. This TCR derives from a human patient who received an intestinal transplant, so some T cells may come from the graft donor. The source material was PBMCs, sampled about 120 days after intestinal transplantation. This CDR3 is CASSSGQGPRYGEQFF. CDR3 nucleotide sequence: TGTGCCAGCAGCTCCGGACAGGGCCCTCGCTATGGTGAGCAGTTCTTC.